Sequencing of this T cell receptor beta chain was carried out in a study of CD8 T cells in ankylosing spondylitis. MiXCR, applied by TCRdb to the 5' RACE reads, yields one record per CDR3 protein. The table has 750,000 to 850,000 distinct CDR3 sequences, approximately 12% seen once. Overall study results and limits: The study identified a TCR beta motif of roughly eight highly homologous variants that appeared characteristic of ankylosing spondylitis blood. Disease-linked clones bore a CD8+ phenotype, appearing relatively rarely in peripheral blood.

The V gene lost 6 bases and the J gene lost 7 bases, with 12 bases spanning the gap. The V gene's germline CDR1 is MNHNS and CDR2 SASEGT. CDR3 length: 13 residues. This clonotype was seen a few times. Its antigen is still unknown. The sequenced material came from blood, either unsorted or a sorted T cell fraction (not recorded which). V usage is TRBV6-1 and J usage is TRBJ1-4; D uncertain. The sequence was obtained from a male donor with ankylosing spondylitis. The CDR3 here is CASRSLLSEKLFF. CDR3 coding DNA: TGTGCCAGCAGATCCCTCCTAAGTGAAAAACTGTTTTTT.